Described below is a single T cell receptor beta chain sequence and its context. As processed by the authors: Amplification from reference gene primers served as the basis for estimated nucleated cell counts. The table came from immunoSEQ multiplex PCR; TCRdb's copy has only in-frame clones and leaves some out. The DNA was the basis for D and trimming; V, J and clone size are from that table. The table includes about half a million clones, roughly nine tenths detected once. Patients from Seattle were sampled longitudinally, starting during active infection. There are 13 residues in the CDR3. Per the germline V gene, CDR1 is KGHSH and CDR2 is LQKENI. The V end lost 6 bases, the J end lost 1 base, and 10 bases lay between the germline ends. These data originate in a study of blood T cell repertoires in COVID-19. Study-wide background: Sample material is recorded as cDNA or gDNA derived from T cells, B-cell-depleted T cells, or PBMCs.

The sample was peripheral blood. The TCR originated in a man aged 18 to 29 with COVID-19, enrolled during active disease. The J gene is TRBJ2-7, the V gene TRBV18; D perhaps matches TRBD2 (6 bases). In DNA form, the CDR3 reads TGTGCCAGCTCTGTCGGAGGGTCCTACGAGCAGTACTTC. Translated, it gives CASSVGGSYEQYF.